This entry lists 29 T cell receptor beta chains sequenced from one sample in a study of T cells in Graves' hyperthyroidism and ophthalmopathy. It was RNA transcripts that yielded the amplified TCR beta CDR3 regions. In the first-round RT-PCR of the TCR CDR3, the HTBI primer set was used. One entry per CDR3 protein, called by TCRdb with MiXCR from the multiplex PCR reads. Among some 460,000 distinct CDR3 sequences listed, about a sixth were seen once. Material: blood. These receptor sequences come from a woman aged 18-29 years with Graves' hyperthyroidism.

The chain couples TRBV25-1 to TRBJ1-1; TRBD1 agrees at 8 bases. The CDR3 totals 13 residues. Germline CDR1 MGHDK, CDR2 SYGVNS. Trimming at V came to 2 bases and at J to 12 bases, leaving 8 bases not matched to a gene. CDR3 loop: CASSELGQGITFF. CDR3 coding DNA: TGTGCCAGCAGTGAACTCGGACAGGGTATAACTTTCTTT.

This clonotype has just a few counts. This sequence joins TRBV19 and TRBJ1-5; no firm D call. Trimming pared 6 bases from V and 3 bases from J, leaving 6 bases between. Germline V gene data show CDR1 as LNHDA and CDR2 as SQIVND (reference sequence). This CDR3 is built from 12 residues. As DNA, the CDR3 is TGTGCCAGTAGGTTTCTCAATCAGCCCCAGCATTTT. Translating it yields CASRFLNQPQHF.

This clonotype has only a few counts. The chain couples TRBV28 to TRBJ2-7; D not resolved. The germline V gene has CDR1 MDHEN and CDR2 SYDVKM. The CDR3 totals 12 residues. Trimming shortened V by 10 bases and J by 6 bases, and 16 bases separated the two germline ends. The DNA for the CDR3 is TGTGCCACCAGATCTACAGTCTCCGAGCAGTACTTC. Protein: CATRSTVSEQYF.

This clonotype has a handful of counts. V gene TRBV5-1 combines with J gene TRBJ1-6; D gene uncertain. Germline V gene data show CDR1 as SGHRS and CDR2 as YFSETQ. The V end lost 4 bases, the J end lost 0 bases, and 14 bases lay between the germline ends. The CDR3 spans 17 residues. For the CDR3, the DNA is TGCGCCAGCAGCGTGTGGACGGGGAGCTCCTATAATTCACCCCTCCACTTT. Amino acid sequence: CASSVWTGSSYNSPLHF.

This clonotype was counted a few times. V is TRBV6-1 and J is TRBJ2-7; 7 positions agree with TRBD2. CDR1 MNHNS and CDR2 SASEGT come from the germline V gene. The CDR3 runs to 16 residues. The trim removed 6 bases at V and 3 bases at J, leaving 14 bases unmatched. The DNA of the CDR3 is TGTGCCAGCAGCTCGGGAGCGGGGCAATCCTTCTACGAGCAGTACTTC. It specifies CASSSGAGQSFYEQYF.

The sample holds many counts of this clonotype. This chain connects TRBV6-1 to TRBJ2-3; D perhaps matches TRBD1 (6 bases). This CDR3 is built from 15 residues. Germline V gene lookup returns CDR1 MNHNS and CDR2 SASEGT. V lost 6 bases and J 0 bases, leaving 13 bases between the germline ends. CDR3 region: CASRAQGISTDTQYF. The CDR3 coding sequence is TGTGCCAGCAGGGCGCAGGGGATTAGCACAGATACGCAGTATTTT.

About this clonotype itself: Mismatch with germline at one junction end may stem from a read error. V and J are TRBV5-1 and TRBJ1-5, with D unresolved. This CDR3 is 14 amino acids long. The germline gives CDR1 SGHRS, CDR2 YFSETQ. The CDR3: CASSLRGPGQPQHF. CDR3 bases: TGTGCCAGCAGCTTACGAGGCCCGGGTCAGCCCCAGCATTTT.

This clonotype was counted only a few times. The chain has TRBV10-3 and TRBJ2-1; D may be TRBD1 (5 bases). The V gene's germline CDR1 is ENHRY and CDR2 SYGVKD. The CDR3 extends over 12 amino acids. V shed 6 bases and J shed 3 bases, with 6 bases lying between them. CDR3: CAISQGYNEQFF. The CDR3 DNA follows: TGTGCCATCAGCCAGGGCTACAATGAGCAGTTCTTC.

V usage is TRBV4-1 and J usage is TRBJ1-5; unclear D gene. Germline CDR1 reads MGHRA; CDR2 reads YSYEKL. Trimming took 1 base from V and 4 from J, leaving 11 bases between them. The CDR3 sequence is 15 residues long. CDR3 DNA sequence: TGCGCCAGCAGCCAAGTTTTAGGCAGAAATCAGCCCCAGCATTTT. Its protein product is CASSQVLGRNQPQHF.

In DNA, the CDR3 is TGTGCCAGCAGTTATTCCGGGACGCAGGAGCAGTACTTC. It encodes CASSYSGTQEQYF. The genes are TRBV6-2 or TRBV6-3 and TRBJ2-7; D possibly uses TRBD1 or TRBD2 (5 bases each). Germline CDR1 is MNHEY and CDR2 is SVGEGT. This CDR3 comprises 13 residues. Trimming stripped 3 bases from V and 7 bases from J, with 13 bases between.

This clonotype occurred many times. The rearrangement links TRBV28 to TRBJ2-7, with 9 positions matching TRBD1. The CDR3 contains 15 residues. Germline V lookup: CDR1 MDHEN, CDR2 SYDVKM. The junction had 11 bases not matched to a gene; V was cut back by 8 bases and J by 3 bases. The CDR3 nucleotides read TGTGCCAGCTCAATGGGGGGGACAGGGAACTACGAGCAGTACTTC. The encoded protein is CASSMGGTGNYEQYF.

This clonotype was recorded many times. This chain connects TRBV2 to TRBJ2-5; D gene uncertain. Germline V gene sequence: CDR1 SNHLY, CDR2 FYNNEI. The CDR3 has 13 residues. Deletions cut 4 bases from V and 5 bases from J, with 11 bases between. This CDR3 reads CASSVPPGETQYF. CDR3 in DNA: TGTGCCAGCAGTGTCCCCCCCGGGGAGACCCAGTACTTC. The full variable domain, its missing parts supplied by reference TRBV2 and TRBJ2-5, is EPEVTQTPSHQVTQMGQEVILRCVPISNHLYFYWYRQILGQKVEFLVSFYNNEISEKSEIFDDQFSVERPDGSNFTLKIRSTKLEDSAMYFCASSVPPGETQYFGPGTRLLVL.

This clonotype was observed many times. The chain couples TRBV28 to TRBJ1-2; no firm D call. Germline-derived CDR1 and CDR2 are MDHEN and SYDVKM. Trimming removed 4 bases from V and 0 bases from J, with 12 bases in between. CDR3 length: 15 residues. CDR3 coding DNA: TGTGCCAGCAGTTCCCCCCGATTAGCTAACTATGGCTACACCTTC. Translated, it gives CASSSPRLANYGYTF.

In its sample, this clonotype was seen many times. CDR3 amino acids: CASSPLSGNEQFF. The CDR3 bases are TGCGCCAGCAGCCCCCTAAGCGGGAATGAGCAGTTCTTC. V usage is TRBV5-1 and J usage is TRBJ2-1; tentative D call: TRBD2 (6 bases). The CDR3 spans 13 residues. The germline V gene encodes CDR1 SGHRS and CDR2 YFSETQ. Trimming cost V 4 bases and J 7 bases, with 12 bases left between them.

The CDR3 loop is CASSRTGLATDTQYF. The CDR3 DNA reads TGTGCCAGCAGCCGGACAGGGCTGGCCACAGATACGCAGTATTTT. The chain has TRBV6-1 and TRBJ2-3; 8 bases fit TRBD1. The V and J ends lost 6 bases and 2 bases, in that order; junction bases with no gene match: 7. The length of the CDR3 is 15 residues. Germline V gives CDR1 MNHNS, CDR2 SASEGT.

This clonotype came up many times. J is TRBJ2-7 and V is TRBV6-2 or TRBV6-3; D is tentatively TRBD1 or TRBD2 (5 bases each). CDR3 length: 18 residues. Germline lookup yields CDR1 MNHEY and CDR2 SVGEGT. V was shortened by 6 bases and J by 0 bases, with 24 bases between the two germline ends. The CDR3 reads CASRRGVPQKVISYEQYF. In nucleotides, the CDR3 is TGTGCCAGCAGAAGAGGGGTTCCTCAGAAGGTAATCTCCTACGAGCAGTACTTC.

This clonotype was detected only a few times. The gene calls are TRBV15 and TRBJ1-2; D uncertain. The V and J ends lost 4 bases and 0 bases respectively, with 9 bases between them. Germline V gene data show CDR1 as LNHNV and CDR2 as YYDKDF (reference sequence). This CDR3 spans 14 amino acids. The CDR3: CATSTYRSNYGYTF. The CDR3, as DNA: TGTGCCACCAGCACCTACAGATCTAACTATGGCTACACCTTC. The variable domain in full, completed from reference TRBV15 and TRBJ1-2, reads DAMVIQNPRYQVTQFGKPVTLSCSQTLNHNVMYWYQQKSSQAPKLLFHYYDKDFNNEADTPDNFQSRRPNTSFCFLDIRSPGLGDTAMYLCATSTYRSNYGYTFGSGTRLTVV.

Of note for this clonotype: The final CDR3 position lacks the conserved phenylalanine or tryptophan, pointing to a likely read error. This rearrangement joins TRBV10-2 to TRBJ2-7; 7 bases map to TRBD2. The V segment lost 2 bases and the J segment 0 bases; nucleotides outside the gene matches: 4. This CDR3 is built from 15 residues. Per the germline V gene, CDR1 is WSHSY and CDR2 is SAAADI. CDR3 in DNA: TGCGCCAGCAGTGAGGCCGGGGGGACCTCCTACGAGCAGTACCTC. Translating it yields CASSEAGGTSYEQYL.

The chain uses TRBV19 and TRBJ1-1; 10 nucleotides agree with TRBD1. The V and J ends lost 7 bases and 3 bases, in that order; junction bases with no gene match: 11. The CDR3 loop spans 16 amino acids. CDR1 is LNHDA, CDR2 SQIVND, per germline (reference sequence). CDR3 residues: CASILSGTGDHTEAFF. For the CDR3, the DNA is TGTGCCAGTATACTCTCCGGGACAGGGGACCACACTGAAGCTTTCTTT.

The chain is built from TRBV5-6 and TRBJ1-3; no firm D call. Germline loops: CDR1 SGHDT, CDR2 YYEEEE. The CDR3 sequence is 15 residues long. V dropped 3 bases and J dropped 4 bases, with 14 bases sitting between them. The CDR3 DNA is TGTGCCAGCAGCTCCCTGCCAGCGCGGGGAAACACCATATATTTT. Encoded protein: CASSSLPARGNTIYF.

This clonotype was seen repeatedly, ten times or more. The CDR3 is CASSLGGAGGADTQYF. The DNA of the CDR3 is TGTGCCAGCAGCCTAGGTGGCGCGGGAGGGGCAGATACGCAGTATTTT. The chain employs TRBV7-3 and TRBJ2-3; 9 bases align to TRBD2. V dropped 5 bases and J dropped 4; count of bases not matched to a gene: 10. CDR1 SGHTA and CDR2 FQGTGA come from the germline V gene. The CDR3 consists of 16 residues. Full variable domain (missing parts from reference TRBV7-3 and TRBJ2-3): GAGVSQTPSNKVTEKGKYVELRCDPISGHTALYWYRQSLGQGPEFLIYFQGTGAADDSGLPNDRFFAVRPEGSVSTLKIQRTERGDSAVYLCASSLGGAGGADTQYFGPGTRLTVL.

The chain is built from TRBV11-2 and TRBJ2-6; TRBD1 matches 7 bases. The length of the CDR3 is 16 residues. From germline, CDR1 is SGHAT and CDR2 FQNNGV. V shed 2 bases, J shed 12 bases, and the junction held 13 bases outside the gene matches. The CDR3 region is CASSLPAGTVTPVLTF. In nucleotides, the CDR3 is TGTGCCAGCAGCTTACCCGCCGGGACAGTAACGCCCGTCCTGACTTTC.

The sample holds many counts of this clonotype. The J gene is TRBJ2-5, the V gene TRBV20-1, with 9 bases aligning to TRBD2. The CDR3 sequence is 20 residues long. Germline loops: CDR1 DFQATT, CDR2 SNEGSKA (reference sequence). J was trimmed by 5 bases and V by 2 bases; bases with no gene match: 24. This CDR3 is CSARFLTGLSLAGPGETQYF. The DNA of the CDR3 is TGCAGTGCTAGATTCCTAACAGGGCTATCACTAGCGGGCCCGGGGGAGACCCAGTACTTC.

This clonotype was observed at least ten times. The chain combines TRBV3-1 with TRBJ2-5; D might be TRBD2 (6 bases). The CDR3 extends over 13 amino acids. Germline V gene lookup returns CDR1 LGHDT and CDR2 YNNKEL (reference sequence). V dropped 4 bases and J dropped 2 bases, with 8 bases sitting between them. The CDR3 spells CASSRLVQETQYF. The DNA for the CDR3 is TGTGCCAGCAGCCGACTAGTACAAGAGACCCAGTACTTC.

The sample holds many counts of this clonotype. The chain carries TRBV11-2 and TRBJ1-1; D gene unclear. Between the trimmed V and J ends, which lost 0 bases and 8 bases, there was a span of 25 bases. Germline CDR1 is SGHAT and CDR2 is FQNNGV. The CDR3 runs to 18 residues. CDR3 region: CASSLERLYEGRRVEAFF. In nucleotides, the CDR3 is TGTGCCAGCAGCTTAGAAAGGCTATATGAAGGACGCCGTGTCGAAGCTTTCTTT.

This clonotype was observed at least ten times. This rearrangement joins TRBV18 to TRBJ1-2, with D tentatively TRBD1 (5 bases). This CDR3 comprises 15 residues. V lost 3 bases, J lost 4 bases, and 15 bases lay in between. In germline, CDR1 is KGHSH, CDR2 LQKENI. CDR3: CASSPDEGPFYGYTF. CDR3 nucleotide sequence: TGTGCCAGCTCACCCGATGAGGGACCTTTCTATGGCTACACCTTC.

A note on this clonotype: Given the absence of the conserved phenylalanine or tryptophan at the CDR3 end, a read error is likely. The gene calls are TRBV11-2 and TRBJ2-1, with D uncertain. Germline assignment: CDR1 SGHAT and CDR2 FQNNGV. The CDR3 spans 15 residues. The V gene lost 1 base and the J gene lost 5 bases, with 12 bases spanning the gap. Here the CDR3 reads CASSLVRSRDNEQFL. CDR3 DNA: TGTGCCAGCAGCTTAGTGCGTTCCCGGGACAATGAGCAGTTCCTC.

The CDR3 nucleotides are TGCGCCAGCAGCCAAGAGTCTATGGGCGGGGTACAGTTCTTC. It specifies CASSQESMGGVQFF. The chain links TRBV4-1 to TRBJ2-1; D possibly corresponds to TRBD2 (6 bases). V lost 0 bases and J lost 13, with 16 bases in between. The CDR3 length is 14 residues. The germline CDR1 and CDR2 sequences are MGHRA and YSYEKL.

The CDR3 nucleotides are TGCAGTGCTTCCCCCACTAGGAAGCCCGAGCAGTACTTC. Translated, it gives CSASPTRKPEQYF. The chain is built from TRBV20-1 and TRBJ2-7; maybe TRBD2 (5 bases). Trimming took 5 bases from V and 6 from J, leaving 17 bases between them. Germline CDR1 is DFQATT and CDR2 is SNEGSKA (reference sequence). The CDR3 contains 13 residues.